The clone carrying this TCR beta chain was detected only once. What it binds is unknown. The data originate from a study of CD8 T cells in Susac syndrome. General observations from the study: The study recognized that the number of individuals in its TCR sequencing and HLA analysis was relatively small.

V lost 7 bases and J 5 bases, leaving 18 bases between the germline ends. This CDR3 has 14 amino acids. Germline CDR1 SNHLY, CDR2 FYNNEI. CD8+ and CD4+ T cells circulating in blood were sequenced for TCR beta. Negative isolation yielded the CD8+ and CD4+ T cells, while FACS enriched the TEMRA cells. With random hexamers, reverse transcription was performed on about 0.5 to 1 ug of RNA. TCRdb ran MiXCR on the immunoSEQ multiplex PCR reads and lists one entry per CDR3 protein. The table has 120,000 or so distinct CDR3 sequences, 90% to 95% seen once. The sample consisted of CD4+ T cells from PBMCs. The V call is TRBV2, the J call TRBJ2-7; D not certain. The sequence was obtained from a human donor in good health. CDR3 sequence reads: CASTRELPANEQYF. In DNA, the CDR3 is TGTGCCAGCACTCGAGAACTTCCTGCTAACGAGCAGTACTTC.